Below are 25 T cell receptor beta chains sequenced from a single sample in a study of T cells in Graves' hyperthyroidism and ophthalmopathy. RNA transcripts yielded amplified TCR beta CDR3 regions. The HTBI set primed first-round TCR CDR3 RT-PCR. TCRdb reanalysed the multiplex PCR reads using MiXCR and keeps one entry per CDR3 protein. The sample includes under 400,000 distinct CDR3 sequences, approximately 13% of them seen just once. Material for sequencing was blood. Receptors were obtained from a woman aged 18 to 35 with Graves' hyperthyroidism.

The table lists this clonotype with many counts. The chain is built from TRBV6-2 or TRBV6-3 and TRBJ2-1; 7 nucleotides match TRBD1. Germline-derived CDR1 and CDR2 are MNHEY and SVGEGT. V lost 6 bases and J lost 12; bases outside the gene matches: 11. The CDR3 runs to 13 residues. The CDR3 spells CASRPDRAARQFF. Here the CDR3 DNA reads TGTGCCAGCAGACCCGACAGGGCGGCAAGGCAGTTCTTC.

This clonotype was recorded many times. The chain links TRBV3-1 to TRBJ2-1, with 12 bases identical to TRBD2. This CDR3 is built from 16 residues. Germline-derived CDR1 and CDR2 are LGHDT and YNNKEL (reference sequence). The J segment lost 4 bases and the V segment lost 4 bases, leaving 5 bases of the junction unmatched. The CDR3 reads CASSLDTSGRYNEQFF. In DNA form, the CDR3 reads TGTGCCAGCAGCCTAGATACTAGCGGGAGGTACAATGAGCAGTTCTTC.

This clonotype was seen at least ten times. V and J are TRBV12-3 or TRBV12-4 and TRBJ1-4, with TRBD1 as a possible D gene (6 bases). This CDR3 region has 16 residues. Trimming removed 6 bases from V and 3 bases from J, with 17 bases in between. CDR3 nucleotides: TGTGCCAGCAGAAAAGTGGGGGCTGGGTCTAATGAAAAACTGTTTTTT. The encoded protein is CASRKVGAGSNEKLFF.

This clonotype was observed at least ten times. The chain links TRBV5-1 to TRBJ1-6; D not certain. Germline CDR1 reads SGHRS; CDR2 reads YFSETQ. The ends were cut back, 4 bases at V and 10 bases at J, with 21 bases in the middle. The CDR3 length is 16 residues. CDR3 amino acids: CASSQRPGDTASPLHF. The DNA for the CDR3 is TGCGCCAGCAGCCAACGACCCGGCGACACAGCCTCACCCCTCCACTTT.

The sample holds many counts of this clonotype. The chain is built from TRBV12-3 or TRBV12-4 and TRBJ2-5; 12 bases are shared with TRBD2. V gave up 3 bases and J gave up 5 bases; unmatched junction bases: 22. This CDR3 region has 21 residues. CDR3 protein: CASSLVSRGLAGGRDTETQYF. In DNA form, the CDR3 reads TGTGCCAGCAGTTTGGTATCACGAGGGCTAGCGGGAGGGCGAGACACGGAGACCCAGTACTTC.

This clonotype has at least ten counts. The rearrangement uses TRBV3-1 and TRBJ1-6; D gene unclear. Germline V gene lookup returns CDR1 LGHDT and CDR2 YNNKEL (reference sequence). The CDR3 runs 14 residues. Trimming took 3 bases from V and 11 from J, leaving 14 bases between them. The CDR3 region is CASSQLASSPPLHF. CDR3 sequence (DNA): TGTGCCAGCAGCCAGCTGGCCAGCTCTCCACCCCTCCACTTT.

This clonotype came up many times. CDR3 residues: CASSRDTSTDTQYF. The CDR3 region has the DNA TGTGCCAGCTCACGAGACACTAGCACAGATACGCAGTATTTT. The gene calls are TRBV18 and TRBJ2-3; D not resolved. The V and J ends lost 4 bases and 0 bases respectively, with 8 bases between them. Germline V gives CDR1 KGHSH, CDR2 LQKENI. The CDR3 loop spans 14 amino acids.

V is TRBV7-9 and J is TRBJ2-7; tentatively, D is TRBD2 (6 bases). The V gene lost 4 bases and the J gene lost 5 bases, with 15 bases spanning the gap. This CDR3 is 14 amino acids long. Germline V gene data show CDR1 as SEHNR and CDR2 as FQNEAQ (reference sequence). CDR3 nucleotides: TGTGCCAGCAGCTCCCTCGGGACTCTCAACGAGCAGTACTTC. This translates into CASSSLGTLNEQYF.

This clonotype came up many times. The chain joins TRBV6-1 to TRBJ2-7; 11 positions match TRBD1. Trimming removed 5 bases from V and 3 bases from J; junction bases left unmatched: 6. Germline values: CDR1 MNHNS, CDR2 SASEGT. This CDR3 spans 15 amino acids. In DNA form, the CDR3 reads TGTGCCAGCAGTTACATGGGACAGGGGGGCTACGAGCAGTACTTC. Amino acids: CASSYMGQGGYEQYF.

This clonotype was counted at least ten times. The chain combines TRBV20-1 with TRBJ1-1, with D possibly being TRBD1 (6 bases). Between the trimmed V and J ends, which lost 2 bases and 7 bases, there was a span of 11 bases. The germline V gene encodes CDR1 DFQATT and CDR2 SNEGSKA (reference sequence). The CDR3 length is 12 residues. The CDR3 region has the DNA TGCAGTGCTAGAAGGCAGGGGAGTGAAGCTTTCTTT. As protein: CSARRQGSEAFF.

This clonotype occurred many times. The chain joins TRBV5-1 to TRBJ2-7; D is possibly TRBD1 or TRBD2 (5 bases each). The germline V gene has CDR1 SGHRS and CDR2 YFSETQ. Trimming pared 0 bases from V and 4 bases from J, leaving 20 bases between. This CDR3 is built from 17 residues. CDR3 loop: CASSLALTSGQAYEQYF. The CDR3 bases are TGCGCCAGCAGCTTGGCCTTAACCTCGGGGCAGGCATACGAGCAGTACTTC. The whole variable domain, remainder taken from reference TRBV5-1 and TRBJ2-7, is KAGVTQTPRYLIKTRGQQVTLSCSPISGHRSVSWYQQTPGQGLQFLFEYFSETQRNKGNFPGRFSGRQFSNSRSEMNVSTLELGDSALYLCASSLALTSGQAYEQYFGPGTRLTVT.

This clonotype occurred many times. The V and J genes are TRBV7-2 and TRBJ1-1, with TRBD1 as a possible D gene (6 bases). The CDR3 spans 13 residues. Germline CDR1 and CDR2: SGHTA and FQGNSA. Trimming took 5 bases from V and 6 from J, leaving 13 bases between them. The CDR3 DNA reads TGTGCCAGCAGCCCGTCGGGGGGCTCTGAAGCTTTCTTT. This encodes CASSPSGGSEAFF.

This clonotype was counted at least ten times. This rearrangement joins TRBV6-4 to TRBJ2-1, with 7 positions matching TRBD2. J gave up 3 bases and V 8 bases, and 10 bases lay outside the gene matches. The CDR3 is made up of 15 amino acids. CDR1 is MRHNA and CDR2 is SNTAGT in the germline V gene. DNA for the CDR3: TGTGCCAGCGCCCCCGGGAGCGGGGACTACAATGAGCAGTTCTTC. Translating it yields CASAPGSGDYNEQFF.

This clonotype has a handful of counts. This chain joins TRBV5-6 and TRBJ1-3; D gene uncertain. The CDR3 has 11 residues. Trimming took 4 bases from V and 7 from J, leaving 6 bases between them. From germline, CDR1 is SGHDT and CDR2 YYEEEE. CDR3 in DNA: TGTGCCAGCAGCCTGTCGAACACCATATATTTT. This encodes CASSLSNTIYF.

This clonotype has just a few counts. V usage is TRBV19 and J usage is TRBJ1-3; D is unclear. Trimming stripped 4 bases from V and 3 bases from J, with 10 bases between. The CDR3 is made up of 14 amino acids. The germline gives CDR1 LNHDA, CDR2 SQIVND (reference sequence). CDR3: CASSTLSYGNTIYF. The CDR3 bases are TGTGCCAGTAGTACCTTATCGTATGGAAACACCATATATTTT.

The genes are TRBV7-9 and TRBJ1-6, with 9 bases aligning to TRBD1. This CDR3 has 17 residues. The germline V gene encodes CDR1 SEHNR and CDR2 FQNEAQ (reference sequence). V shed 5 bases, J shed 8 bases, and the junction held 13 bases outside the gene matches. In nucleotides, the CDR3 is TGTGCCAGCAGCCCACCCCTGTCCGGGACAGGGCATTCACCCCTCCACTTT. Translation gives CASSPPLSGTGHSPLHF.

Many counts were recorded for this clonotype. The rearrangement links TRBV20-1 to TRBJ2-5; 7 bases are shared with TRBD2. V shed 6 bases and J 4 bases; nucleotides not matched to a gene: 14. The CDR3 covers 15 residues. CDR1 DFQATT and CDR2 SNEGSKA come from the germline V gene (reference sequence). The CDR3 sequence: CSATFVREIPETQYF. CDR3 sequence (DNA): TGCAGTGCAACCTTCGTGCGGGAGATCCCAGAGACCCAGTACTTC.

This clonotype has ten or more counts. V gene TRBV18 combines with J gene TRBJ2-7; 10 nucleotides align to TRBD1. V was clipped by 0 bases and J by 2 bases; unmatched bases: 4. The germline V gene encodes CDR1 KGHSH and CDR2 LQKENI. There are 16 residues in the CDR3. The CDR3 here is CASSPPTGGKTYEQYF. DNA for the CDR3: TGTGCCAGCTCACCACCGACAGGGGGCAAGACCTACGAGCAGTACTTC.

The sample holds many counts of this clonotype. This sequence joins TRBV20-1 and TRBJ2-5; 10 bases match TRBD2. The CDR3 extends over 13 amino acids. Germline CDR1 DFQATT, CDR2 SNEGSKA (reference sequence). The trim removed 7 bases at V and 5 bases at J, leaving 7 bases unmatched. CDR3 nucleotides: TGCAGTGGGAGCGGGGGGGCAGAGGAGACCCAGTACTTC. Translating it yields CSGSGGAEETQYF.

This clonotype was counted at least ten times. The genes are TRBV20-1 and TRBJ2-7; perhaps D is TRBD1 or TRBD2 (6 bases each). Trimming cost V 1 base and J 4 bases, with 20 bases left between them. From germline, CDR1 is DFQATT and CDR2 SNEGSKA (reference sequence). The CDR3 sequence is 16 residues long. The chain's CDR3 is CSARALPGGGGYEQYF. In DNA form, the CDR3 reads TGCAGTGCTAGAGCCCTCCCCGGTGGAGGGGGTTACGAGCAGTACTTC.

In its sample, this clonotype was seen many times. The chain employs TRBV27 and TRBJ2-2, with D unclear. CDR1 and CDR2 from the germline V gene are MNHEY and SMNVEV (reference sequence). Deletions cut 4 bases from V and 7 bases from J, with 7 bases between. The CDR3 sequence is 12 residues long. This CDR3 is CASSYGIGELFF. Written as DNA, the CDR3 is TGTGCCAGCAGTTACGGCATCGGGGAGCTGTTTTTT.

This clonotype was detected ten times or more. Relative to the germline gene, one junction end is altered; a read error may explain this. The rearrangement uses TRBV28 and TRBJ2-2, with D possibly being TRBD2 (7 bases). The CDR3 is 13 residues long. Per the germline V gene, CDR1 is MDHEN and CDR2 is SYDVKM. CDR3 residues: CASSSTKGGELFF. DNA of the CDR3: TGTGCCAGCAGTTCGACTAAAGGGGGGGAACTGTTTTTT.

This clonotype appeared many times. The chain employs TRBV7-8 and TRBJ2-1; 10 nucleotides align to TRBD2. V shed 3 bases, J shed 8 bases, and the junction held 13 bases outside the gene matches. CDR3 length: 17 amino acids. Germline loops: CDR1 SGHVS, CDR2 FQNEAQ. CDR3 in amino acids: CASSFLAGGLAAHEQFF. In DNA form, the CDR3 reads TGTGCCAGCAGCTTTTTAGCGGGAGGCTTGGCGGCCCATGAGCAGTTCTTC.

This clonotype was recorded at least ten times. This rearrangement joins TRBV6-1 to TRBJ2-7; perhaps TRBD2 as D (5 bases). CDR3 length: 14 residues. From germline, CDR1 is MNHNS and CDR2 SASEGT. Trimming removed 2 bases from V and 4 bases from J, with 12 bases in between. The CDR3 DNA sequence: TGTGCCAGCAGTGAAACACTCGGGAAGTACGAGCAGTACTTC. As protein: CASSETLGKYEQYF.

The sample holds many counts of this clonotype. V usage is TRBV4-1 and J usage is TRBJ2-3, with 8 nucleotides matching TRBD2. CDR1 is MGHRA, CDR2 YSYEKL, per germline. The trim removed 0 bases at V and 2 bases at J, leaving 7 bases unmatched. The CDR3 sequence is 17 residues long. CDR3 residues: CASSQESTGGPTDTQYF. In DNA form, the CDR3 reads TGCGCCAGCAGCCAAGAATCCACGGGAGGGCCCACAGATACGCAGTATTTT.